This TCR beta chain was identified during a study of pediatric ulcerative colitis (dated 2019 in TCRdb). With respect to the entire study: Among the ulcerative colitis patients, about seven had pancolitis and two had left-sided colitis, and histology in every patient was consistent with ulcerative colitis. From fewer than ten newly diagnosed, treatment-naive pediatric ulcerative colitis patients and a handful of non-IBD control children, paired blood and rectal samples were collected. Using the Pediatric Ulcerative Colitis Activity Index, two patients were classed as having mild disease, several as having moderate disease and three as having acute severe colitis. Results and caveats for the whole study, not just this receptor: Only four individuals were included in the healthy control group, which was small. For technical reasons, blood samples from two patients gave substantially fewer templates, and these samples were excluded from the blood-rectal overlap analysis. Significantly higher autologous blood-rectal clonal overlap was found in ulcerative colitis patients than in controls, which suggested increased T cell trafficking to inflamed tissue. Features of the rectal repertoire distinguished controls, mild-moderate colitis patients and acute severe colitis patients, and in acute severe colitis, rectal diversity was reduced because of clonal expansions. Because the repertoires came from total lymphocyte DNA, rare subsets such as regulatory T cells may have patterns that are not reflected. Two rectal CDR3 clonotypes were found in every ulcerative colitis patient but in no control.

Ulcerative colitis patients had received no immunosuppressive medication before the diagnostic colonoscopy. A blood sample was obtained concurrently with the colonoscopy. The Wizard kit (Promega) was used to extract genomic DNA from both blood and intestinal samples. To note about this clone: The clone's antigen remains unknown. Base qualities are not recorded, but no much larger clone differs from it by a single base.

Through the immunoSEQ TRB Survey service, multiplex V and J primers were used to amplify rearranged CDR3 beta regions from genomic DNA. Survey-level sequencing depth of up to 500,000 reads per sample was used to keep depth equal across samples. The libraries were purified and pooled, then sequenced using Illumina technology. The authors processed their data as follows. immunoSEQ online tools were used for productive clonality, sample overlap, pairwise scatters, CDR3 beta length, V/D/J gene usage and productiveness. Calculated diversity was the number of unique rearrangements divided by total templates times 100; Shannon and Simpson indices were also computed. Principal component analysis was performed on Z-score normalized data with the R prcomp function and the ggbiplot package. Morisita's index was used to quantify blood-rectal clonal overlap within each subject. The clones in this table, taken by TCRdb from immuneACCESS, are in-frame only. Not every clone is retained; where verified, under half of the shortfall comes from an unresolved V gene, and the cause of the rest is unknown. From that table come the V and J calls and clone size; the DNA was used to work out D and trimming. This sample comprises about 64,000 clones, 77% of them detected only once. The top ten clones comprise 5.2% of the sample.

The source is a boy aged 5-17 years with moderate ulcerative colitis. The sequenced material came from blood.

The CDR3 amino acid sequence is: CASSWGLQVTDTQYF. The base sequence is TGTGCCAGCAGTTGGGGACTACAAGTCACAGATACGCAGTATTTT. This receptor chain uses TRBV5-4 and TRBJ2-3; 7 bases in the middle match TRBD2. Its CDR3 holds 15 amino acids, cysteine through phenylalanine. CDR3 DNA only is kept here, 45 bases in frame from base 1. From the germline V gene (reference sequence), CDR1 is SGHNT and CDR2 is YYREEE. After removal of 5 bases from V and 2 bases from J, the junction retains 8 bases not matched to a gene.